Listed here is a single TCR beta chain. Its antigen is still unknown. Peripheral blood came from all dose cohorts at three timepoints. Sequencing used immunoSEQ multiplex PCR; TCRdb keeps in-frame clones, though not all of them. Of roughly 58,000 clones listed, 70% to 90% are singletons. The data originate from a study of OX40 agonist ivuxolimab in advanced cancers. Study-level results: CD4+ and CD8+ T cells in blood underwent clonal expansion by week 6 at 0.1 to 3.0 mg/kg. CD4+ T cells averaged fewer expanded clones than CD8+ T cells.

Per germline, CDR1 DFQATT and CDR2 SNEGSKA (reference sequence). Trimming took off 4 bases at V and 8 bases at J, with 10 bases between the two ends. The CDR3 loop spans 11 amino acids. Source: CD4+ or CD8+ T cells sorted from blood, taken in a trial of the OX40 agonist ivuxolimab. This chain connects TRBV20-1 to TRBJ2-3; D not resolved. The receptor was isolated from an adult with an advanced solid tumor such as melanoma, head and neck, liver or kidney cancer. CDR3 sequence: CSANLMGTQYF. Written as DNA, the CDR3 is TGCAGTGCTAACTTGATGGGTACGCAGTATTTT.